This record covers a single T cell receptor (beta chain). What it binds is not known. The data belong to a study of CD8 T cells in Susac syndrome. Overall study findings and caveats: The study recognized that the number of individuals in its TCR sequencing and HLA analysis was relatively small.

Random hexamers were used to reverse transcribe the RNA input (roughly 0.5 to 1 ug). TCR beta CDR3 was amplified by immunoSEQ covering 54 Vbeta and 13 Jbeta. Via MiXCR, TCRdb re-called the immunoSEQ multiplex PCR reads, giving one row per CDR3 protein. Of roughly 140,000 distinct CDR3 sequences in the sample, about 93% were seen once. Trimming took off 5 bases at V and 3 bases at J, with 15 bases between the two ends. Germline V gene sequence: CDR1 LGHDT, CDR2 YNNKEL (reference sequence). The CDR3 extends over 15 amino acids. As controls, healthy donors matched for age and sex were used. Bulk CD8+ and CD4+ cells came from magnetic negative isolation; CD8+ TEMRA by FACS.

This TCR came from a human donor in good health. The sample taken for sequencing was CD8+ T cells from PBMCs. The chain has TRBV3-1 and TRBJ2-3, with D possibly TRBD1 on 5 matching bases. CDR3 amino acids: CASSLGAVGTDTQYF. The CDR3 nucleotides are TGTGCCAGCAGCTTAGGGGCGGTTGGGACAGATACGCAGTATTTT.